This is a list of T cell receptor beta chains from one sample in a study of cytomegalovirus exposure and HLA in healthy donors. TCRdb keeps only in-frame clones here, not all; method: immunoSEQ multiplex PCR. The sample comprises about 98,000 clones, approximately 79% of which are singletons, and about 1.7% rests with the top ten. The sample was PBMCs. These receptor sequences come from a male donor in good health and CMV-seronegative. CDR3s include the opening cysteine and the closing phenylalanine or tryptophan.

J gene,V gene,CDR3 protein
TRBJ2-2,TRBV27,CASSFAGRVGELFF
TRBJ1-4,TRBV6-1,CASSESAVSLFF
TRBJ2-7,TRBV4-1,CASSQDPLYEQYF
TRBJ2-3,TRBV9,CASSVGLAGGTDTQYF
TRBJ2-7,TRBV4-1,CASSQDNTRLLRGYEQYF
TRBJ2-7,TRBV6-5,CASTSSGSGEQYF
TRBJ2-3,TRBV5-1,CASSLDASAPTDTQYF
TRBJ2-1,TRBV5-6,CARLGTGEYNEQFF
TRBJ1-1,TRBV30,CACWDLGGTEAFF
TRBJ1-1,TRBV28,CASSPTGIVDTEAFF